A single sample gave rise to the 11 T cell receptor beta chains below, sequenced in a study of T-cell reconstitution after alpha-beta-depleted transplantation in children. TCRbeta library preparation incorporated unique molecular identifiers. TCRdb passed the PCR reads through MiXCR, listing each CDR3 protein once. This table holds some 290,000 distinct CDR3 sequences, 9.9% found once. This specimen was PBMCs from the stem cell graft donor, taken from the stem cell graft. Source of these receptors: a human donor who donated a stem cell graft to a child with SCID.

This clonotype was counted at least ten times. The chain recombines TRBV10-3 with TRBJ2-7, with 10 nucleotides matching TRBD2. CDR3 length: 12 amino acids. CDR1 is ENHRY and CDR2 is SYGVKD in the germline V gene. After removal of 6 bases from V and 6 bases from J, the junction contained 2 bases not matched to a gene. The CDR3 loop is CAISIAGGEQYF. The CDR3 DNA sequence: TGTGCCATCAGCATAGCGGGGGGCGAGCAGTACTTC.

This chain links TRBV5-1 with TRBJ2-1, with 10 nucleotides matching TRBD1. CDR1 and CDR2 from the germline V gene are SGHRS and YFSETQ. This CDR3 comprises 20 residues. The V and J ends lost 4 bases and 0 bases, in that order; junction bases with no gene match: 16. The CDR3 DNA sequence: TGCGCCAGCAGCGCCCCTGGGACAGGGGTAATCCCGAACTCCTACAATGAGCAGTTCTTC. This translates into CASSAPGTGVIPNSYNEQFF.

Notes on this clonotype: Just one base apart from a much larger clone, this may be a read error. V usage is TRBV21-1 and J usage is TRBJ2-7; the table calls TRBD1, which could not be checked here. TRBV21-1 corresponds to a pseudogene. This CDR3 has 18 residues. DNA for the CDR3: TGTGCCAGCAGCAAAGATGTGGGAACCCGGACATGGGTTTACGAGCAGTACTTC. This encodes CASSKDVGTRTWVYEQYF.

There are many counts of this clonotype. The chain couples TRBV5-1 to TRBJ2-3; D is possibly TRBD2 (7 bases). In germline, CDR1 is SGHRS, CDR2 YFSETQ. Deletions cut 4 bases from V and 1 base from J, with 16 bases between. The CDR3 extends over 16 amino acids. This CDR3 reads CASSLGGGGGTDTQYF. In DNA form, the CDR3 reads TGCGCCAGCAGCCTAGGAGGCGGGGGCGGCACAGATACGCAGTATTTT. Variable domain in full (rest from reference TRBV5-1 and TRBJ2-3): KAGVTQTPRYLIKTRGQQVTLSCSPISGHRSVSWYQQTPGQGLQFLFEYFSETQRNKGNFPGRFSGRQFSNSRSEMNVSTLELGDSALYLCASSLGGGGGTDTQYFGPGTRLTVL.

This clonotype was seen more than once but under ten times. This sequence joins TRBV12-3 or TRBV12-4 and TRBJ2-4, with a possible D match to TRBD1 (6 bases). V was trimmed by 2 bases and J by 7 bases, leaving 6 bases between them. This CDR3 has 12 residues. The CDR3 protein is CASSLQGNIQYF. CDR3 bases: TGTGCCAGCAGTTTACAGGGGAACATTCAGTACTTC.

This clonotype came up many times. The chain is built from TRBV27 and TRBJ2-1, with D possibly matching TRBD1 (5 bases). Germline CDR1 is MNHEY and CDR2 is SMNVEV (reference sequence). The CDR3 totals 15 residues. With 4 bases removed from V and 2 bases from J, the gap between germline ends came to 12 bases. Written as DNA, the CDR3 is TGTGCCAGCAGTTCCAGGGTCCCCCCCTACAATGAGCAGTTCTTC. Encoded protein: CASSSRVPPYNEQFF.

This clonotype was counted many times. The rearrangement uses TRBV2 and TRBJ2-7; tentative D call: TRBD2 (5 bases). The germline V gene has CDR1 SNHLY and CDR2 FYNNEI. V was trimmed by 6 bases and J by 3 bases, leaving 18 bases between them. The CDR3 contains 15 residues. In DNA form, the CDR3 reads TGTGCCAGCAGGATCAATGGGAGCCCTCTCTACGAGCAGTACTTC. As protein: CASRINGSPLYEQYF.

This clonotype occurred a few times. The chain combines TRBV11-2 with TRBJ2-3, with D unresolved. The CDR3 totals 13 residues. V dropped 5 bases and J dropped 2 bases, with 8 bases sitting between them. CDR1 and CDR2 (germline): SGHAT, FQNNGV. CDR3 protein: CASSAGPTDTQYF. The CDR3 nucleotides read TGTGCCAGCAGCGCCGGCCCCACAGATACGCAGTATTTT. Full variable domain (missing parts from reference TRBV11-2 and TRBJ2-3): EAGVAQSPRYKIIEKRQSVAFWCNPISGHATLYWYQQILGQGPKLLIQFQNNGVVDDSQLPKDRFSAERLKGVDSTLKIQPAKLEDSAVYLCASSAGPTDTQYFGPGTRLTVL.

The chain joins TRBV5-1 to TRBJ2-1; 10 bases align to TRBD1. Germline loops: CDR1 SGHRS, CDR2 YFSETQ. With 0 bases clipped from V and 8 bases from J, the junction kept 8 bases outside the gene matches. CDR3 size: 16 residues. The CDR3 region has the DNA TGCGCCAGCAGCTTGGCCGGCGGGGACAGGGGCGATGAGCAGTTCTTC. Amino acid sequence: CASSLAGGDRGDEQFF. The variable domain in full, completed from reference TRBV5-1 and TRBJ2-1, reads KAGVTQTPRYLIKTRGQQVTLSCSPISGHRSVSWYQQTPGQGLQFLFEYFSETQRNKGNFPGRFSGRQFSNSRSEMNVSTLELGDSALYLCASSLAGGDRGDEQFFGPGTRLTVL.

V and J are TRBV20-1 and TRBJ2-3; 7 positions match TRBD1. From germline, CDR1 is DFQATT and CDR2 SNEGSKA (reference sequence). This CDR3 is 14 amino acids long. V was clipped by 4 bases and J by 1 base; unmatched bases: 5. Written as DNA, the CDR3 is TGCAGTGCTATTAGAGACAGGGGCACAGATACGCAGTATTTT. Translating gives CSAIRDRGTDTQYF.

This clonotype was observed many times. V and J are TRBV3-1 and TRBJ2-7, with 7 bases matching TRBD1. This CDR3 has 15 amino acids. J lost 3 bases, V lost 4 bases, and 9 bases had no gene match. In germline, CDR1 is LGHDT, CDR2 YNNKEL (reference sequence). The chain's CDR3 is CASSPNPTGYYEQYF. The CDR3 coding sequence is TGTGCCAGCAGCCCGAATCCGACAGGGTACTACGAGCAGTACTTC.